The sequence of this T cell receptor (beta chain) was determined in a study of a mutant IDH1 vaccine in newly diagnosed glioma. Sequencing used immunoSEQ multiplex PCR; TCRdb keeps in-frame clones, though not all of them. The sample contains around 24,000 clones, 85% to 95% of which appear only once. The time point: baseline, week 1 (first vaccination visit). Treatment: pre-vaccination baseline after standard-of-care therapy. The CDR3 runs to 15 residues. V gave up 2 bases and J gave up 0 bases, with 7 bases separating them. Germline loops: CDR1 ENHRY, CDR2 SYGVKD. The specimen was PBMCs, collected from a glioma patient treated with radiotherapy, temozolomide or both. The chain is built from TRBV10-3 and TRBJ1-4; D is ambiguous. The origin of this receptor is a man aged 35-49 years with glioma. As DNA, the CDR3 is TGTGCCATCAGTGAGGTGGCAACAACTAATGAAAAACTGTTTTTT. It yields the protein CAISEVATTNEKLFF.